These 3 T cell receptor beta chains originate from one sample sequenced in a study of cytomegalovirus exposure and HLA in healthy donors. A multiplex PCR was run with 60 Vbeta primers and 13 Jbeta primers. TCRdb's table, derived via immunoSEQ multiplex PCR, lists solely in-frame clones and lacks some. The data show under 150,000 clones, approximately 80% seen once. Sequencing was performed on PBMCs. These receptors all stem from a man aged 40-55 years in good health and CMV-seropositive.

The chain employs TRBV2 and TRBJ2-3, with a tentative D call TRBD1 (6 bases). The CDR3 extends over 14 amino acids. Germline CDR1 reads SNHLY; CDR2 reads FYNNEI. V gave up 1 base and J gave up 3 bases, with 8 bases separating them. For the CDR3, the DNA is TGTGCCAGCAGTGAAGACAGGGCAACAGATACGCAGTATTTT. Encoded protein: CASSEDRATDTQYF.

This chain links TRBV27 with TRBJ2-7, with a tentative D call TRBD1 (6 bases). Trimming took 2 bases from V and 5 from J, leaving 13 bases between them. Germline V gene lookup returns CDR1 MNHEY and CDR2 SMNVEV (reference sequence). This CDR3 is 14 amino acids long. The CDR3 is CASSLGAGANEQYF. The CDR3 region has the DNA TGTGCCAGCAGTTTAGGCGCAGGGGCCAACGAGCAGTACTTC.

V usage is TRBV10-1 and J usage is TRBJ1-1, with TRBD1 as a possible D gene (5 bases). The germline V and J ends were trimmed by 3 bases and 2 bases, with 7 bases remaining between them. CDR1 WNHNN and CDR2 SYGVQD come from the germline V gene (reference sequence). The length of the CDR3 is 13 residues. The CDR3 loop reads CASSEQVNTEAFF. DNA for the CDR3: TGCGCCAGCAGTGAACAGGTAAACACTGAAGCTTTCTTT.